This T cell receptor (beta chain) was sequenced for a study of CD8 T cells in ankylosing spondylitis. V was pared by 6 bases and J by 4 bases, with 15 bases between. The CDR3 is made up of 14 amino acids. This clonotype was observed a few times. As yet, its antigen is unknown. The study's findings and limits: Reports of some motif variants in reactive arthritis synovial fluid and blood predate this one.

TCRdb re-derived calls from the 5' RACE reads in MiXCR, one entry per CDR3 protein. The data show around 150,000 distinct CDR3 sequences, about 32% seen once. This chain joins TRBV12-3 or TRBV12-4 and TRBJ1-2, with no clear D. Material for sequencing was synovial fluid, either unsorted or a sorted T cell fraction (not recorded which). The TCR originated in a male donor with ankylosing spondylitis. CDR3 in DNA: TGTGCCAGCAGCACTCGGGGAGTAGGCTATGGCTACACCTTC. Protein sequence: CASSTRGVGYGYTF.